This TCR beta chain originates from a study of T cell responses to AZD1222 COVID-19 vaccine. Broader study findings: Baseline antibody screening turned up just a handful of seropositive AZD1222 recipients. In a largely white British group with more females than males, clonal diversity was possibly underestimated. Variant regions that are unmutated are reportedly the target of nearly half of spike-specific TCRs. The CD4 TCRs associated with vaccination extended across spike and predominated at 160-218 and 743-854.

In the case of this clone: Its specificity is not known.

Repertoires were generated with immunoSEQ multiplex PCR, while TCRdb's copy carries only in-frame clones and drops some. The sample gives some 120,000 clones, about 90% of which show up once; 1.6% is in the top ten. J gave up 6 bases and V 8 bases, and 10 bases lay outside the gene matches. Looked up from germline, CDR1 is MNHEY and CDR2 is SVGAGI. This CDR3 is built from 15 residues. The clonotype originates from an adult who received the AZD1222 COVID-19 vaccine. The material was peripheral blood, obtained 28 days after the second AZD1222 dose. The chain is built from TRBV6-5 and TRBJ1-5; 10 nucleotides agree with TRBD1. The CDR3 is CASSVRQGAAQPQHF. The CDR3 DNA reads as TGTGCCAGCTCGGTTCGACAGGGGGCGGCTCAGCCCCAGCATTTT.